This passage covers 17 T cell receptor beta chains from one sample sequenced in a study of T-cell reconstitution after alpha-beta-depleted transplantation in children. The TCRbeta library was prepared with unique molecular identifiers. A single record per CDR3 protein comes from TCRdb applying MiXCR to the PCR reads. The table includes 450,000 to 600,000 distinct CDR3 sequences, 13% detected once. The source material was PBMCs, mostly from graft donor cells, sampled 360 days after TCRalphabeta/CD19-depleted stem cell transplant. The receptor set was obtained from a male patient younger than 18 who had a stem cell transplant for acute myeloid leukemia, so the T cells may come from the graft donor.

The table lists this clonotype with many counts. The rearrangement uses TRBV11-1 and TRBJ2-2; 7 positions agree with TRBD2. Trimming removed 2 bases from V and 10 bases from J; junction bases left unmatched: 10. Per the germline V gene, CDR1 is SGHAT and CDR2 is FQDESV (reference sequence). CDR3 length: 15 amino acids. CDR3 nucleotide sequence: TGTGCCAGCAGCTTAACGCTAGCGGACCCGGAGGAGCTGTTTTTT. It encodes CASSLTLADPEELFF.

This clonotype has only a few counts. The chain uses TRBV4-3 and TRBJ2-3, with a tentative D call TRBD1 (5 bases). CDR3 length: 16 amino acids. Germline values: CDR1 LGHNA, CDR2 YSLEER. V lost 5 bases and J lost 1, with 16 bases in between. The CDR3 DNA sequence: TGCGCCAGCAGCTATAAACAGGTTTTGGGCACAGATACGCAGTATTTT. Translation: CASSYKQVLGTDTQYF.

This clonotype was found a few times. J is TRBJ1-1 and V is TRBV20-1; D is unresolved. The CDR3 runs 15 residues. Looked up from germline, CDR1 is DFQATT and CDR2 is SNEGSKA (reference sequence). V was cut by 1 base and J by 0 bases, with 12 bases left in between. The CDR3 nucleotides read TGCAGTGCTAGAGCCGATGAAGCCTTGAACACTGAAGCTTTCTTT. Translated, it gives CSARADEALNTEAFF.

This clonotype was seen more than once but under ten times. The V and J genes are TRBV18 and TRBJ2-7, with 7 bases matching TRBD2. Germline V lookup: CDR1 KGHSH, CDR2 LQKENI. V gave up 1 base and J gave up 4 bases; unmatched junction bases: 7. The CDR3 totals 15 residues. The CDR3 nucleotides are TGTGCCAGCTCACCACGGGGAGGGCCCTCGTACGAGCAGTACTTC. Translation gives CASSPRGGPSYEQYF.

This clonotype turned up a few times. This chain links TRBV5-1 with TRBJ2-3; 11 bases fit TRBD2. Germline V gene data show CDR1 as SGHRS and CDR2 as YFSETQ. CDR3 length: 16 amino acids. V was clipped by 2 bases and J by 2 bases; unmatched bases: 4. The CDR3 spells CASSLIAGGITDTQYF. CDR3 DNA sequence: TGCGCCAGCAGCTTAATAGCGGGAGGGATCACAGATACGCAGTATTTT.

The chain couples TRBV9 to TRBJ2-2; D is possibly TRBD2 (7 bases). CDR3 length: 15 residues. Deletions cut 4 bases from V and 6 bases from J, with 16 bases between. CDR1 and CDR2 from the germline V gene are SGDLS and YYNGEE. The CDR3 here is CASSRGGFSSGELFF. The CDR3 DNA sequence: TGTGCCAGCAGCAGGGGGGGATTTTCGTCCGGGGAGCTGTTTTTT.

The chain carries TRBV28 and TRBJ2-5, with D possibly TRBD2 on 6 matching bases. Looked up from germline, CDR1 is MDHEN and CDR2 is SYDVKM. This CDR3 region has 15 residues. The germline V and J ends were trimmed by 7 bases and 7 bases, with 22 bases remaining between them. In DNA form, the CDR3 reads TGTGCCAGCACCCCGTGGAGGGAGGTTCCAGGGACCCAGTACTTC. It yields the protein CASTPWREVPGTQYF.

This clonotype was detected only a few times. The chain recombines TRBV6-2 or TRBV6-3 with TRBJ2-3; a weak D match, TRBD2 (6 bases). Between the trimmed V and J ends, which lost 5 bases and 8 bases, there was a span of 11 bases. Per the germline V gene, CDR1 is MNHEY and CDR2 is SVGEGT. CDR3 size: 12 residues. The CDR3 spells CASSRLARTQYF. The CDR3, as DNA: TGTGCCAGCAGTCGGCTAGCGCGTACGCAGTATTTT.

This clonotype was recorded at least ten times. The chain has TRBV29-1 and TRBJ2-1, with a possible D match to TRBD1 (6 bases). Looked up from germline, CDR1 is SQVTM and CDR2 is ANQGSEA. The CDR3 is made up of 14 amino acids. V was trimmed by 4 bases and J by 0 bases, leaving 10 bases between them. CDR3 amino acids: CSVVRGSSYNEQFF. Here the CDR3 DNA reads TGCAGCGTTGTAAGGGGGAGCTCCTACAATGAGCAGTTCTTC.

In this sample, this clonotype turned up many times. This chain links TRBV28 with TRBJ2-1; 14 nucleotides line up with TRBD2. Germline V gene sequence: CDR1 MDHEN, CDR2 SYDVKM. J was trimmed by 8 bases and V by 5 bases; bases with no gene match: 8. CDR3 length: 16 residues. The CDR3 DNA is TGTGCCAGCAGTCCTTCGGGACTAGCGGGAGATCATGAGCAGTTCTTC. As protein: CASSPSGLAGDHEQFF. Together with reference TRBV28 and TRBJ2-1, the CDR3 gives the full variable domain: DVKVTQSSRYLVKRTGEKVFLECVQDMDHENMFWYRQDPGLGLRLIYFSYDVKMKEKGDIPEGYSVSREKKERFSLILESASTNQTSMYLCASSPSGLAGDHEQFFGPGTRLTVL.

This clonotype was seen only a few times. The rearrangement joins TRBV11-3 to TRBJ2-3, with D tentatively TRBD1 (5 bases). V was pared by 3 bases and J by 3 bases, with 13 bases between. This CDR3 comprises 15 residues. Per germline, CDR1 SGHNT and CDR2 YENEEA. CDR3 sequence: CASSFDSHKTDTQYF. CDR3 sequence (DNA): TGTGCCAGCAGCTTCGACAGCCATAAAACAGATACGCAGTATTTT.

The rearrangement uses TRBV12-3 or TRBV12-4 and TRBJ2-1; no firm D call. The length of the CDR3 is 14 residues. V gave up 2 bases and J gave up 6 bases, with 11 bases separating them. CDR3 bases: TGTGCCAGCAGTTTAACCACTGCAAGCAATGAGCAGTTCTTC. It codes for CASSLTTASNEQFF.

The DNA for the CDR3 is TGCGCCAGCAGCCAACGTAGCGGGAGAATGTACACCGGGGAGCTGTTTTTT. Translating it yields CASSQRSGRMYTGELFF. V and J are TRBV4-3 and TRBJ2-2; TRBD2 matches 9 bases. The germline CDR1 and CDR2 sequences are LGHNA and YSLEER. V trimming: 2 bases; J trimming: 3 bases; junction bases outside the gene matches: 7. CDR3 length equals 17 residues.

This clonotype was recorded many times. This chain connects TRBV29-1 to TRBJ2-5; tentatively, D is TRBD2 (6 bases). V dropped 5 bases and J dropped 5 bases, with 15 bases sitting between them. The CDR3 contains 13 residues. The V gene's germline CDR1 is SQVTM and CDR2 ANQGSEA. The CDR3 DNA follows: TGCAGCGTTCTCCTTGGACTAAGGGAGACCCAGTACTTC. Its translation: CSVLLGLRETQYF.

The rearrangement joins TRBV29-1 to TRBJ1-1; TRBD1 agrees at 11 bases. V was pared by 7 bases and J by 4 bases, with 8 bases of the junction left unmatched. The CDR3 consists of 14 residues. CDR1 and CDR2 (germline): SQVTM, ANQGSEA. The CDR3 loop reads CSARDRGGGTEAFF. CDR3 coding DNA: TGCAGCGCCCGGGACAGGGGGGGGGGCACTGAAGCTTTCTTT.

The CDR3 sequence: CASSFGLGGEQYF. CDR3 in DNA: TGTGCCAGCAGTTTCGGGTTGGGTGGCGAGCAGTACTTC. This chain joins TRBV12-3 or TRBV12-4 and TRBJ2-7; D is unresolved. Trimming left V 3 bases short and J 6 bases short, with 12 bases between. This CDR3 contains 13 residues.

The table lists this clonotype with many counts. The chain is built from TRBV6-4 and TRBJ1-2, with D hard to call. Trimming took off 6 bases at V and 5 bases at J, with 16 bases between the two ends. CDR1 is MRHNA and CDR2 is SNTAGT in the germline V gene. The CDR3 consists of 14 residues. The CDR3 here is CASSPELGLYGYTF. CDR3 bases: TGTGCCAGCAGCCCCGAGTTAGGGCTTTATGGCTACACCTTC.